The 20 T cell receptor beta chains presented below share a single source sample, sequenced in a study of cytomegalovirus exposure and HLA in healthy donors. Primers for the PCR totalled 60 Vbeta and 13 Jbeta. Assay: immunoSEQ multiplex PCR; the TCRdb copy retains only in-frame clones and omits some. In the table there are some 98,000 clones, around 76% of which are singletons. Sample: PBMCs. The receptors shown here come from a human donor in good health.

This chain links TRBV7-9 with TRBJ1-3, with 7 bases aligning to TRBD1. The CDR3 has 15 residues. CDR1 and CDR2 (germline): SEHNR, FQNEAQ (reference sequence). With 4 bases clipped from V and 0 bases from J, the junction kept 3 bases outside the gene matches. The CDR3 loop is CASSSQGTSGNTIYF. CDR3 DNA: TGTGCCAGCAGCTCACAGGGGACCTCTGGAAACACCATATATTTT.

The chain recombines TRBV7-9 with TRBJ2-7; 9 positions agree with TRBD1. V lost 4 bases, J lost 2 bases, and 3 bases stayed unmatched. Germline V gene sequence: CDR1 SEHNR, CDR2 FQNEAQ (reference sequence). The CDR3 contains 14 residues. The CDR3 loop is CASSYGTGTYEQYF. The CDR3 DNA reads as TGTGCCAGCAGCTACGGGACAGGGACCTACGAGCAGTACTTC. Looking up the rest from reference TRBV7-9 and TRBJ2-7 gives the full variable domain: DTGVSQNPRHKITKRGQNVTFRCDPISEHNRLYWYRQTLGQGPEFLTYFQNEAQLEKSRLLSDRFSAERPKGSFSTLEIQRTEQGDSAMYLCASSYGTGTYEQYFGPGTRLTVT.

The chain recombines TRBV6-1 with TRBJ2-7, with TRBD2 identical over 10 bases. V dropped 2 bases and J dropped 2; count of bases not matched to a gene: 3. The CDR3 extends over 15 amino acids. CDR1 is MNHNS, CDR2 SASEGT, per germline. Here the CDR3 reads CASSEQLAGPYEQYF. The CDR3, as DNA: TGTGCCAGCAGTGAACAACTAGCGGGACCCTACGAGCAGTACTTC.

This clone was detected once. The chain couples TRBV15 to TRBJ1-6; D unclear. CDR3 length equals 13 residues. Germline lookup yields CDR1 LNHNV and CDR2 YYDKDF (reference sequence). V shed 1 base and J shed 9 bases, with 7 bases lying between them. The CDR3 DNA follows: TGTGCCACCAGCAGAGTAGTAAGTTCACCCCTCCACTTT. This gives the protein CATSRVVSSPLHF.

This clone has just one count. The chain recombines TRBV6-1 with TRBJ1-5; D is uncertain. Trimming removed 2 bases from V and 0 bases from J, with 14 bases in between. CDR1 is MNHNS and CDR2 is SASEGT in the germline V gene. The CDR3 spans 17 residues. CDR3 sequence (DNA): TGTGCCAGCAGTGAATTCGTCTCGGGAGTTAGCAATCAGCCCCAGCATTTT. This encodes CASSEFVSGVSNQPQHF.

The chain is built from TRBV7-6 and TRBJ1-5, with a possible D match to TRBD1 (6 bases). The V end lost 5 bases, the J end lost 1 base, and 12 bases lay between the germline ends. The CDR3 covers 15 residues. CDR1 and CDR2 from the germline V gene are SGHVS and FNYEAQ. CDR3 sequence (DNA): TGTGCCAGCAGCCGGGACATGAAGAGCAATCAGCCCCAGCATTTT. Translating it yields CASSRDMKSNQPQHF.

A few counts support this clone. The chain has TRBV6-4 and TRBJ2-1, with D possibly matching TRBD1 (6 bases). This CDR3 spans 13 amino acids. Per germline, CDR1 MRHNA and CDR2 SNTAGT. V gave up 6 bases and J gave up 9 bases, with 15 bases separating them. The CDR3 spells CASSTTGTTEQFF. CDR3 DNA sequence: TGTGCCAGCAGCACAACCGGGACAACTGAGCAGTTCTTC.

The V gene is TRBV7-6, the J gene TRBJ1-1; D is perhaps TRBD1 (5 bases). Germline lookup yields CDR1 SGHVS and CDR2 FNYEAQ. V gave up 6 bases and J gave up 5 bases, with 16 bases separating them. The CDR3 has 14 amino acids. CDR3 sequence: CASSPWGGGTEAFF. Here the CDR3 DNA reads TGTGCCAGCAGTCCCTGGGGGGGAGGGACTGAAGCTTTCTTT.

CDR3 coding DNA: TGTGCCAGCTCACTTGCTCGCGGGGGTATCTACGAGCAGTACTTC. Translated: CASSLARGGIYEQYF. The chain uses TRBV18 and TRBJ2-7, with 7 bases identical to TRBD2. Trimming took 4 bases from V and 3 from J; bases not matched to a gene: 9. The V gene's germline CDR1 is KGHSH and CDR2 LQKENI. This CDR3 comprises 15 residues. Drawing the rest from reference TRBV18 and TRBJ2-7, the complete variable domain is NAGVMQNPRHLVRRRGQEARLRCSPMKGHSHVYWYRQLPEEGLKFMVYLQKENIIDESGMPKERFSAEFPKEGPSILRIQQVVRGDSAAYFCASSLARGGIYEQYFGPGTRLTVT.

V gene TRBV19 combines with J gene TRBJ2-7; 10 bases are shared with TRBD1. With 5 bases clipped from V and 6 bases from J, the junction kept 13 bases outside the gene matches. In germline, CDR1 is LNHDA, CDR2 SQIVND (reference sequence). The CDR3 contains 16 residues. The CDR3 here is CASSPLFGTGVGEQYF. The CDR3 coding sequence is TGTGCCAGTAGTCCTCTTTTTGGGACAGGGGTCGGCGAGCAGTACTTC. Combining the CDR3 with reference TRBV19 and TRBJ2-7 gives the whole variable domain DGGITQSPKYLFRKEGQNVTLSCEQNLNHDAMYWYRQDPGQGLRLIYYSQIVNDFQKGDIAEGYSVSREKKESFPLTVTSAQKNPTAFYLCASSPLFGTGVGEQYFGPGTRLTVT.

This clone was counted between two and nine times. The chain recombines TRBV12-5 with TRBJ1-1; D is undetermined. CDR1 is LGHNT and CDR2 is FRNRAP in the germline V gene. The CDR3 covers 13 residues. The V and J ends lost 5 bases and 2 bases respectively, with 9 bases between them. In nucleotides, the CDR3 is TGTGCTAGTGGTCTAGTTACCAACACTGAAGCTTTCTTT. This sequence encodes CASGLVTNTEAFF.

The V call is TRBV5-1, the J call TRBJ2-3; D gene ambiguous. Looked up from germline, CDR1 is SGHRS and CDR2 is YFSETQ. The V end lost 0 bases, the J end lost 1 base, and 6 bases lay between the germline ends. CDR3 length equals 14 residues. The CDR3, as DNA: TGCGCCAGCAGCTTGGCAGGTCGCACAGATACGCAGTATTTT. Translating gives CASSLAGRTDTQYF.

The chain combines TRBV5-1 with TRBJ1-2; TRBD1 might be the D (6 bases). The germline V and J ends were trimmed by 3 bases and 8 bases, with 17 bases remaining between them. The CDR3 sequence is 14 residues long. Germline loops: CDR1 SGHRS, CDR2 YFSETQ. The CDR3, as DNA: TGCGCCAGCAGCTGGCCGACAGGCAAGAGGGGCTACACCTTC. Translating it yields CASSWPTGKRGYTF.

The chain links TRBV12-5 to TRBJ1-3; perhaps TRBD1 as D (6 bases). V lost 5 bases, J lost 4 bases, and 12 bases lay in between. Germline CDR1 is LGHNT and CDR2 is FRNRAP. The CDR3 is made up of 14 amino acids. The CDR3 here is CASGKGQPGNTIYF. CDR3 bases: TGTGCTAGTGGTAAGGGACAACCGGGAAACACCATATATTTT. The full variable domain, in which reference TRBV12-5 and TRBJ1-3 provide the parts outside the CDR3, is DARVTQTPRHKVTEMGQEVTMRCQPILGHNTVFWYRQTMMQGLELLAYFRNRAPLDDSGMPKDRFSAEMPDATLATLKIQPSEPRDSAVYFCASGKGQPGNTIYFGEGSWLTVV.

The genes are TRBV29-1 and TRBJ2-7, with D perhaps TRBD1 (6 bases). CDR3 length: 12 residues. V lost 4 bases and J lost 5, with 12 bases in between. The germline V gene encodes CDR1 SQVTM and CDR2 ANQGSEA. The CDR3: CSVGGRGDEQYF. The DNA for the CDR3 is TGCAGCGTTGGGGGCAGGGGAGACGAGCAGTACTTC.

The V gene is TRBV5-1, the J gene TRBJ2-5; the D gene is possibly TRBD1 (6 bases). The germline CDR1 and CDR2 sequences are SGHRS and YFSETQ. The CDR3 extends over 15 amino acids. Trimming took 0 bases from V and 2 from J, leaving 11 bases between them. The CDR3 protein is CASSLAQGWQETQYF. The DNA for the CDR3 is TGCGCCAGCAGCTTGGCTCAGGGGTGGCAAGAGACCCAGTACTTC.

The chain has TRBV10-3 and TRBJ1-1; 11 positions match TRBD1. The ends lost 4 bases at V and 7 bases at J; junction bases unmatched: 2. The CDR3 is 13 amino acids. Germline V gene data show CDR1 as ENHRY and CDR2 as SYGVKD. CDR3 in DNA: TGTGCCATCAGTGTGGGGACAGGGGGTGAAGCTTTCTTT. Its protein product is CAISVGTGGEAFF.

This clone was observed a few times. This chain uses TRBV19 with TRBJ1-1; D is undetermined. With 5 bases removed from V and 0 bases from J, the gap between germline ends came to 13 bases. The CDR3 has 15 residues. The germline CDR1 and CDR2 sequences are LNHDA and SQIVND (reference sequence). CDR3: CASSPKTGMNTEAFF. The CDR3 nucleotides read TGTGCCAGTAGTCCGAAGACGGGGATGAACACTGAAGCTTTCTTT. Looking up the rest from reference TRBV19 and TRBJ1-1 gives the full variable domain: DGGITQSPKYLFRKEGQNVTLSCEQNLNHDAMYWYRQDPGQGLRLIYYSQIVNDFQKGDIAEGYSVSREKKESFPLTVTSAQKNPTAFYLCASSPKTGMNTEAFFGQGTRLTVV.

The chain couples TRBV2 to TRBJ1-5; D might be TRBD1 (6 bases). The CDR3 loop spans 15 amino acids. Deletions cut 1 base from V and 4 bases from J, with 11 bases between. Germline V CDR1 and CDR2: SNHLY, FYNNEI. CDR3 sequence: CASSEGAGVNQPQHF. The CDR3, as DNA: TGTGCCAGCAGTGAAGGAGCAGGGGTAAATCAGCCCCAGCATTTT.

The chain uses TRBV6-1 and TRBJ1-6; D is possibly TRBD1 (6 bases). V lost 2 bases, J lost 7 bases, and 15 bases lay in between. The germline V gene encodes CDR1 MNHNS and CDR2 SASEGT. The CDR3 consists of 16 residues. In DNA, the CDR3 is TGTGCCAGCAGTGAACAGGGGCGAGCCGGCAATTCACCCCTCCACTTT. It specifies CASSEQGRAGNSPLHF.